The next 25 T cell receptor beta chains were all read from a single sample in a study of blood T cell repertoires in COVID-19. Measured with immunoSEQ multiplex PCR; TCRdb has only the in-frame clones, and not every one. The sample has 200,000 to 250,000 clones, about 87% seen once. Sequencing was carried out using PBMCs or T cells enriched from blood (not recorded which). These TCRs come from a middle-aged man who had been exposed to COVID-19.

This clone showed up just a few times. V is TRBV5-1 and J is TRBJ1-1; 11 nucleotides match TRBD1. J lost 7 bases, V lost 7 bases, and 9 bases had no gene match. CDR1 SGHRS and CDR2 YFSETQ come from the germline V gene. This CDR3 has 14 residues. This chain's CDR3 is CASDHGQGAGEAFF. The CDR3 DNA follows: TGCGCCAGCGATCACGGACAGGGGGCGGGTGAAGCTTTCTTT.

This chain connects TRBV28 to TRBJ1-1, with D unclear. The CDR3 sequence is 13 residues long. Trimming shortened V by 4 bases and J by 4 bases, and 10 bases separated the two germline ends. In germline, CDR1 is MDHEN, CDR2 SYDVKM. The CDR3 loop reads CASSSSPPTEAFF. DNA of the CDR3: TGTGCCAGCAGTTCCTCCCCTCCCACTGAAGCTTTCTTT.

The J gene is TRBJ2-1, the V gene TRBV5-1, with 8 bases that match TRBD1. Germline CDR1 SGHRS, CDR2 YFSETQ. CDR3 length: 16 residues. Trimming cost V 7 bases and J 0 bases; bases outside gene matches: 9. Here the CDR3 DNA reads TGCGCCAGCGGCCCCGCAGGGGGCCTCTCCTACAATGAGCAGTTCTTC. This sequence encodes CASGPAGGLSYNEQFF.

This clone was observed many times. The chain links TRBV24-1 to TRBJ2-3, with 14 bases lining up with TRBD2. Germline CDR1 KGHDR, CDR2 SFDVKD. V shed 3 bases and J 4 bases; nucleotides not matched to a gene: 5. CDR3 length: 17 amino acids. The CDR3 is CATSDPLGLAGADTQYF. The CDR3 DNA sequence: TGTGCCACCAGTGATCCCCTGGGACTAGCGGGAGCAGATACGCAGTATTTT.

V is TRBV5-1 and J is TRBJ1-1; D may be TRBD1 (6 bases). Germline-derived CDR1 and CDR2 are SGHRS and YFSETQ. This CDR3 spans 14 amino acids. V dropped 4 bases and J dropped 0 bases, with 10 bases sitting between them. The CDR3 sequence: CASSIQGLNTEAFF. The CDR3 bases are TGCGCCAGCAGCATACAGGGCTTGAACACTGAAGCTTTCTTT. Full variable domain (rest looked up from reference TRBV5-1 and TRBJ1-1): KAGVTQTPRYLIKTRGQQVTLSCSPISGHRSVSWYQQTPGQGLQFLFEYFSETQRNKGNFPGRFSGRQFSNSRSEMNVSTLELGDSALYLCASSIQGLNTEAFFGQGTRLTVV.

The rearrangement joins TRBV4-2 to TRBJ2-6; TRBD2 might be the D (5 bases). The length of the CDR3 is 16 residues. Per germline, CDR1 LGHNA and CDR2 YNFKEQ. The V gene lost 1 base and the J gene lost 2 bases, with 9 bases spanning the gap. For the CDR3, the DNA is TGTGCCAGCAGCCAAGGGCGAGGGCCTGGGGCCAACGTCCTGACTTTC. As protein: CASSQGRGPGANVLTF.

The chain joins TRBV30 to TRBJ1-6; D not resolved. Germline V gene data show CDR1 as GTSNPN and CDR2 as SVGIG (reference sequence). V dropped 2 bases and J dropped 7 bases, with 9 bases sitting between them. CDR3 length equals 13 residues. The CDR3 region has the DNA TGTGCCTGGAGTCCTGAGAGAAATTCACCCCTCCACTTT. It translates to CAWSPERNSPLHF.

This clone showed up just once. This chain connects TRBV25-1 to TRBJ1-2; D unresolved. Germline V gene sequence: CDR1 MGHDK, CDR2 SYGVNS. CDR3 size: 15 residues. V lost 6 bases to trimming and J lost 0 bases, with 14 bases between them. CDR3 region: CASSEGGYPNYGYTF. CDR3 DNA sequence: TGTGCCAGCAGCGAAGGAGGGTATCCTAACTATGGCTACACCTTC.

V usage is TRBV12-3 or TRBV12-4 and J usage is TRBJ1-2; 8 bases map to TRBD1. CDR3 length: 13 amino acids. The V gene end was trimmed by 6 bases and the J gene end by 3 bases; junction bases not matched to a gene: 3. The CDR3 nucleotides read TGTGCCAGCAGAGACAGGGGTGACTATGGCTACACCTTC. It encodes CASRDRGDYGYTF.

The chain employs TRBV29-1 and TRBJ1-2; 8 positions match TRBD1. With 7 bases clipped from V and 6 bases from J, the junction kept 19 bases outside the gene matches. The CDR3 runs to 16 residues. Germline V lookup: CDR1 SQVTM, CDR2 ANQGSEA. The CDR3 DNA is TGCAGCGGGACTTCCCACCTAAACAGGGGGGGTGATGGCTACACCTTC. This encodes CSGTSHLNRGGDGYTF.

A single count supports this clone. The CDR3 DNA sequence: TGTGCCAGCAGCGATGCGAATGACTATGGCTACACCTTC. It translates to CASSDANDYGYTF. The genes are TRBV9 and TRBJ1-2; the D is unclear. This CDR3 spans 13 amino acids. Germline CDR1 and CDR2: SGDLS and YYNGEE. The V end was cut by 3 bases, the J end by 3 bases, with 9 bases between.

V usage is TRBV5-1 and J usage is TRBJ1-4, with D perhaps TRBD1 (6 bases). The germline CDR1 and CDR2 sequences are SGHRS and YFSETQ. V was shortened by 3 bases and J by 4 bases, with 16 bases between the two germline ends. The CDR3 extends over 16 amino acids. The CDR3 loop reads CASSSRAGQLNEKLFF. DNA for the CDR3: TGCGCCAGCAGCTCCCGAGCAGGACAGCTTAATGAAAAACTGTTTTTT. Based on the CDR3 plus reference TRBV5-1 and TRBJ1-4, the full variable domain is KAGVTQTPRYLIKTRGQQVTLSCSPISGHRSVSWYQQTPGQGLQFLFEYFSETQRNKGNFPGRFSGRQFSNSRSEMNVSTLELGDSALYLCASSSRAGQLNEKLFFGSGTQLSVL.

This chain's CDR3 is CASSIIVGQGNTEAFF. DNA for the CDR3: TGTGCCAGTAGTATTATTGTGGGACAGGGGAACACTGAAGCTTTCTTT. The chain has TRBV19 and TRBJ1-1; 9 nucleotides line up with TRBD1. Germline V gives CDR1 LNHDA, CDR2 SQIVND (reference sequence). The CDR3 spans 16 residues. Trimming removed 3 bases from V and 1 base from J; junction bases left unmatched: 6. The whole variable domain, filled in from reference TRBV19 and TRBJ1-1, reads DGGITQSPKYLFRKEGQNVTLSCEQNLNHDAMYWYRQDPGQGLRLIYYSQIVNDFQKGDIAEGYSVSREKKESFPLTVTSAQKNPTAFYLCASSIIVGQGNTEAFFGQGTRLTVV.

The rearrangement uses TRBV4-2 and TRBJ2-5; D remains unclear. This CDR3 has 15 residues. The germline gives CDR1 LGHNA, CDR2 YNFKEQ. Trimming stripped 1 base from V and 1 base from J, with 10 bases between. In DNA, the CDR3 is TGTGCCAGCAGCCAAGTGGCTAGTCCCCAAGAGACCCAGTACTTC. Amino acid sequence: CASSQVASPQETQYF.

The V call is TRBV19, the J call TRBJ2-1; 7 bases fit TRBD2. Germline CDR1 and CDR2: LNHDA and SQIVND (reference sequence). V gave up 6 bases and J gave up 2 bases; unmatched junction bases: 7. The length of the CDR3 is 15 residues. CDR3 in amino acids: CASSPLADAYNEQFF. The CDR3 nucleotides are TGTGCCAGTAGCCCCCTAGCGGATGCCTACAATGAGCAGTTCTTC.

The chain links TRBV5-4 to TRBJ2-5, with D possibly being TRBD2 (6 bases). V lost 1 base and J lost 3, with 7 bases in between. The length of the CDR3 is 13 residues. CDR1 and CDR2 (germline): SGHNT, YYREEE (reference sequence). The CDR3 nucleotides read TGTGCCAGCAGCTTGACGGGGGAAGAGACCCAGTACTTC. It yields the protein CASSLTGEETQYF.

V usage is TRBV7-2 and J usage is TRBJ2-5; 9 nucleotides align to TRBD1. Losses at the gene ends were 5 bases for V and 7 bases for J; bases not matched to a gene: 5. The CDR3 contains 13 residues. From germline, CDR1 is SGHTA and CDR2 FQGNSA. As DNA, the CDR3 is TGTGCCAGCAGCACCCGACAGGGGGGGACCCAGTACTTC. Translated: CASSTRQGGTQYF.

This clone showed up just a few times. V gene TRBV30 combines with J gene TRBJ1-4; no definite D call. CDR3 length: 12 residues. In germline, CDR1 is GTSNPN, CDR2 SVGIG (reference sequence). The V gene lost 0 bases and the J gene lost 8 bases, with 7 bases spanning the gap. For the CDR3, the DNA is TGTGCCTGGAGTGTACGGGAAGAAAAACTGTTTTTT. This codes for CAWSVREEKLFF.

The V gene is TRBV27, the J gene TRBJ2-2; 8 positions agree with TRBD1. Trimming removed 6 bases from V and 6 bases from J; junction bases left unmatched: 9. Germline lookup yields CDR1 MNHEY and CDR2 SMNVEV (reference sequence). The CDR3 loop spans 15 amino acids. The CDR3 is CASSLDRGPSGELFF. CDR3 bases: TGTGCCAGCAGCCTCGACAGGGGCCCGTCCGGGGAGCTGTTTTTT.

J is TRBJ2-2 and V is TRBV5-1, with 10 bases identical to TRBD2. Per germline, CDR1 SGHRS and CDR2 YFSETQ. The ends lost 4 bases at V and 0 bases at J; junction bases unmatched: 9. The CDR3 is 18 amino acids. The CDR3 loop reads CASSLSTSGPTNTGELFF. As DNA, the CDR3 is TGCGCCAGCAGCCTCTCGACTAGCGGGCCTACGAACACCGGGGAGCTGTTTTTT.

The J gene is TRBJ2-4, the V gene TRBV12-3 or TRBV12-4, with D unclear. The V gene lost 5 bases and the J gene lost 5 bases, with 7 bases spanning the gap. The CDR3 loop spans 12 amino acids. This chain's CDR3 is CASSETENIQYF. In DNA, the CDR3 is TGTGCCAGCAGTGAAACAGAAAACATTCAGTACTTC.

V is TRBV24-1 and J is TRBJ2-3; TRBD2 matches 8 bases. The V segment lost 5 bases and the J segment 4 bases; nucleotides outside the gene matches: 7. Per the germline V gene, CDR1 is KGHDR and CDR2 is SFDVKD. This CDR3 is 15 amino acids long. CDR3 sequence reads: CATSAAGELADTQYF. The CDR3 nucleotides read TGTGCCACCAGTGCAGCGGGGGAATTGGCAGATACGCAGTATTTT.

The chain has TRBV24-1 and TRBJ2-1; the match to TRBD2 covers 14 bases. Per germline, CDR1 KGHDR and CDR2 SFDVKD. The CDR3 length is 20 residues. Trimming took 0 bases from V and 9 from J; bases not matched to a gene: 15. The CDR3 nucleotides are TGTGCCACCAGTGATTTGCAAGCGACTAGCGGGAGGGCTTTTCGGGGTGAGCAGTTCTTC. Protein product: CATSDLQATSGRAFRGEQFF.

The rearrangement joins TRBV5-1 to TRBJ2-7, with D tentatively TRBD1 (6 bases). The ends were cut back, 4 bases at V and 3 bases at J, with 11 bases in the middle. Per the germline V gene, CDR1 is SGHRS and CDR2 is YFSETQ. The length of the CDR3 is 13 residues. CDR3 protein: CASSKDRDYEQYF. The CDR3 nucleotides read TGCGCCAGCAGCAAGGACAGAGACTACGAGCAGTACTTC. The full variable domain, completed using reference TRBV5-1 and TRBJ2-7, is KAGVTQTPRYLIKTRGQQVTLSCSPISGHRSVSWYQQTPGQGLQFLFEYFSETQRNKGNFPGRFSGRQFSNSRSEMNVSTLELGDSALYLCASSKDRDYEQYFGPGTRLTVT.

CDR3 nucleotide sequence: TGTGCCAGCAGCGTAGGCGGGGGGAACTCCTACAATGAGCAGTTCTTC. The encoded protein is CASSVGGGNSYNEQFF. The genes are TRBV9 and TRBJ2-1, with 8 positions matching TRBD2. After removal of 0 bases from V and 0 bases from J, the junction contained 2 bases not matched to a gene. This CDR3 contains 16 residues. Germline V gene data show CDR1 as SGDLS and CDR2 as YYNGEE.